The clone carrying this TCR beta chain was seen more than once but under ten times. What it recognizes is unknown. This specimen belongs to a study of T cells in Graves' hyperthyroidism and ophthalmopathy. Points from the study as a whole: Most expanded thyroid clonotypes above 0.001 recurred in blood.

The TCR beta CDR3 regions underwent amplification using RNA transcripts as the source. HTBI primers were employed in a first-round RT-PCR of the TCR CDR3. From the multiplex PCR reads, TCRdb called clonotypes with MiXCR, one entry per CDR3 protein. The profile shows fewer than 400,000 distinct CDR3 sequences, just under 25% of them singletons. Each patient was aged 18 to 65 and had newly diagnosed hyperthyroidism of under 2 months' duration. Patients having uncontrolled infection, another autoimmune disease, pregnancy or lactation were not included. The study based diagnoses on clinical symptoms, serum thyroxine and TRAb, thyroid ultrasound and orbital computed tomography. The source is a man between 45 and 60 years old with Graves' hyperthyroidism. The specimen was blood.

Here the CDR3 DNA reads TGTGCCAGCAGCCAATCAGAAATTCAGTACTTC. The encoded protein is CASSQSEIQYF. The chain recombines TRBV16 with TRBJ2-4; no definite D call. Looked up from germline, CDR1 is KGHSY and CDR2 is FQNENV. The ends were cut back, 0 bases at V and 10 bases at J, with 4 bases in the middle. This CDR3 is built from 11 residues.